One and the same sample provided the 20 T cell receptor beta chains below, sequenced in a study of human T cells and chemical hapten exposure. The time point: patch test 1, 2 weeks after DPC sensitization. Treatment denoted: therapeutic diphenylcyclopropenone sensitization with weekly scalp DPC. TCRdb called the RACE reads again in MiXCR, with one record for every CDR3 protein. The table lists roughly 80,000 distinct CDR3 sequences, around 10% of them singletons, with roughly 4.2% in the top ten. This specimen consisted of whole blood, obtained in connection with sensitization to the hapten diphenylcyclopropenone (DPC). Receptors originate from a woman between 50 and 59 years old with alopecia areata. Some clones in this sample may be carry-over from other donors' samples.

The rearrangement links TRBV20-1 to TRBJ2-1; 11 nucleotides match TRBD2. There are 15 residues in the CDR3. CDR1 is DFQATT, CDR2 SNEGSKA, per germline (reference sequence). V lost 5 bases to trimming and J lost 2 bases; unmatched junction nucleotides: 5. CDR3: CSAFTGLAAYNEQFF. The CDR3 DNA is TGCAGTGCTTTTACGGGACTAGCGGCCTACAATGAGCAGTTCTTC.

The table lists this clonotype with many counts. The V call is TRBV5-3, the J call TRBJ2-2; D is possibly TRBD2 (5 bases). TRBV5-3 belongs to the ORF category, with a function that is uncertain. The CDR3 is 17 residues long. Trimming stripped 4 bases from V and 0 bases from J, with 16 bases between. The CDR3 here is CARSPGLEGSNTGELFF. In nucleotides, the CDR3 is TGTGCCAGAAGCCCTGGCCTAGAGGGTTCGAACACCGGGGAGCTGTTTTTT.

There are a few counts of this clonotype. The rearrangement uses TRBV4-2 and TRBJ1-1; D possibly corresponds to TRBD1 (5 bases). Germline V gene data show CDR1 as LGHNA and CDR2 as YNFKEQ. The V end lost 4 bases, the J end lost 1 base, and 10 bases lay between the germline ends. The CDR3 consists of 14 residues. CDR3 in amino acids: CASSRPGQNTEAFF. CDR3 nucleotides: TGTGCCAGCAGCCGGCCCGGACAGAACACTGAAGCTTTCTTT.

This clonotype was detected ten times or more. This chain joins TRBV13 and TRBJ2-3; 8 bases are a match to TRBD2. Trimming removed 5 bases from V and 0 bases from J; junction bases left unmatched: 7. Germline lookup yields CDR1 PRHDT and CDR2 FYEKMQ (reference sequence). The CDR3 spans 16 residues. The chain's CDR3 is CASSPSERGSTDTQYF. The DNA of the CDR3 is TGTGCCAGCAGCCCGAGCGAGCGGGGGAGCACAGATACGCAGTATTTT.

The chain is built from TRBV6-2 or TRBV6-3 and TRBJ1-3; a possible D gene is TRBD1 (6 bases). V gave up 0 bases and J gave up 7 bases, with 16 bases separating them. The length of the CDR3 is 16 residues. Germline lookup yields CDR1 MNHEY and CDR2 SVGEGT. The CDR3: CASSYSRTDSYNTIYF. The DNA for the CDR3 is TGTGCCAGCAGTTACTCGAGAACGGACAGCTACAACACCATATATTTT.

The genes are TRBV5-1 and TRBJ2-2, with a weak D call TRBD1 (5 bases). V was pared by 4 bases and J by 0 bases, with 10 bases between. Germline assignment: CDR1 SGHRS and CDR2 YFSETQ. This CDR3 has 15 amino acids. CDR3 loop: CASSKDNSNTGELFF. The CDR3 DNA follows: TGCGCCAGCAGCAAGGACAACTCGAACACCGGGGAGCTGTTTTTT.

This clonotype was observed at least ten times. The rearrangement links TRBV2 to TRBJ2-1, with D possibly being TRBD2 (6 bases). There are 14 residues in the CDR3. V was pared by 6 bases and J by 6 bases, with 15 bases between. Per the germline V gene, CDR1 is SNHLY and CDR2 is FYNNEI. CDR3 DNA: TGTGCCAGCAGGGCCGGGACTGGCCTCAATGAGCAGTTCTTC. Protein product: CASRAGTGLNEQFF. Supplemented by reference TRBV2 and TRBJ2-1, the full variable domain reads EPEVTQTPSHQVTQMGQEVILRCVPISNHLYFYWYRQILGQKVEFLVSFYNNEISEKSEIFDDQFSVERPDGSNFTLKIRSTKLEDSAMYFCASRAGTGLNEQFFGPGTRLTVL.

The chain has TRBV6-2 or TRBV6-3 and TRBJ2-1, with unresolved D. CDR1 is MNHEY and CDR2 is SVGEGT in the germline V gene. This CDR3 has 12 amino acids. V was trimmed by 1 base and J by 10 bases, leaving 8 bases between them. The CDR3: CASSYWPSEQFF. In DNA form, the CDR3 reads TGTGCCAGCAGTTACTGGCCTTCGGAGCAGTTCTTC.

This clonotype was counted ten times or more. The chain is built from TRBV20-1 and TRBJ2-7; D is unresolved. V lost 7 bases and J lost 0, with 16 bases in between. This CDR3 region has 14 residues. CDR1 and CDR2 from the germline V gene are DFQATT and SNEGSKA (reference sequence). CDR3 region: CSVSSDSDSYEQYF. In DNA, the CDR3 is TGCAGTGTATCATCTGACTCCGACTCCTACGAGCAGTACTTC.

A few counts support this clonotype. CDR3 nucleotides: TGTGCCAGCAGCAACCCTAGCGGGAGGTTCCACAATGAGCAGTTCTTC. This gives the protein CASSNPSGRFHNEQFF. The genes are TRBV7-6 and TRBJ2-1; 11 nucleotides align to TRBD2. The V segment lost 5 bases and the J segment 5 bases; nucleotides outside the gene matches: 8. There are 16 residues in the CDR3. Germline V gene sequence: CDR1 SGHVS, CDR2 FNYEAQ.

At least ten counts were recorded for this clonotype. V usage is TRBV29-1 and J usage is TRBJ1-6; D is perhaps TRBD1 (5 bases). The CDR3 length is 12 residues. Per the germline V gene, CDR1 is SQVTM and CDR2 is ANQGSEA. The CDR3 sequence is CRGWGTDSPLHF. The CDR3 DNA is TGCAGGGGCTGGGGGACGGATTCACCCCTCCACTTT.

This clonotype showed up just a few times. The CDR3 DNA follows: TGCAGCGTGGAGGATGGGGACATCGATGAAAAACTGTTTTTT. Its translation: CSVEDGDIDEKLFF. The chain couples TRBV29-1 to TRBJ1-4; a possible D gene is TRBD1 (6 bases). Germline V CDR1 and CDR2: SQVTM, ANQGSEA. The CDR3 extends over 14 amino acids. The V end lost 6 bases, the J end lost 6 bases, and 17 bases lay between the germline ends.

The chain recombines TRBV2 with TRBJ2-1, with 9 positions matching TRBD2. From germline, CDR1 is SNHLY and CDR2 FYNNEI. The V and J ends lost 8 bases and 3 bases, in that order; junction bases with no gene match: 5. This CDR3 is built from 14 residues. The CDR3 protein is CASEASGIYNEQFF. CDR3 nucleotides: TGTGCCAGCGAGGCTAGCGGGATCTACAATGAGCAGTTCTTC.

This clonotype was detected only a few times. The rearrangement uses TRBV14 and TRBJ1-5; the match to TRBD1 covers 11 bases. Germline assignment: CDR1 SGHDN and CDR2 FVKESK. With 4 bases clipped from V and 9 bases from J, the junction kept 2 bases outside the gene matches. There are 13 residues in the CDR3. In nucleotides, the CDR3 is TGTGCCAGCAGCCGGACAGGGGGCTTGCCCCAGCATTTT. Translated: CASSRTGGLPQHF.

This clonotype was recorded at least ten times. This rearrangement joins TRBV6-2 or TRBV6-3 to TRBJ1-1, with TRBD1 matching 8 bases. J lost 2 bases, V lost 6 bases, and 5 bases had no gene match. Germline loops: CDR1 MNHEY, CDR2 SVGEGT. CDR3 length equals 14 residues. In DNA, the CDR3 is TGTGCCAGCAGGAGGGACAGGACCAACACTGAAGCTTTCTTT. This sequence encodes CASRRDRTNTEAFF.

The J gene is TRBJ1-5, the V gene TRBV3-1; 7 bases fit TRBD1. The CDR3 is 14 residues long. CDR1 and CDR2 from the germline V gene are LGHDT and YNNKEL (reference sequence). V trimming: 4 bases; J trimming: 6 bases; junction bases outside the gene matches: 6. The chain's CDR3 is CASSRRQGTQPQHF. The CDR3 nucleotides read TGTGCCAGCAGCCGTCGACAGGGCACTCAGCCCCAGCATTTT.

Many counts were recorded for this clonotype. This chain uses TRBV20-1 with TRBJ1-1; D is undetermined. With 6 bases removed from V and 2 bases from J, the gap between germline ends came to 16 bases. This CDR3 comprises 14 residues. The V gene's germline CDR1 is DFQATT and CDR2 SNEGSKA (reference sequence). CDR3 sequence reads: CSADARTRNTEAFF. CDR3 nucleotide sequence: TGCAGTGCCGACGCCAGGACGCGAAACACTGAAGCTTTCTTT.

This clonotype was seen more than once but under ten times. The V call is TRBV20-1, the J call TRBJ2-1, with TRBD2 matching 7 bases. CDR1 and CDR2 (germline): DFQATT, SNEGSKA (reference sequence). J was trimmed by 7 bases and V by 3 bases; bases with no gene match: 3. CDR3 size: 12 residues. For the CDR3, the DNA is TGCAGTGCTAGTAAGCGGGGAAATGAGCAGTTCTTC. Translating gives CSASKRGNEQFF.

The chain joins TRBV12-3 or TRBV12-4 to TRBJ2-5; 7 bases map to TRBD2. The CDR3 length is 16 residues. J gave up 2 bases and V 5 bases, and 11 bases lay outside the gene matches. The CDR3 is CASSLSGAASQETQYF. The CDR3 DNA reads TGTGCCAGCAGTCTAAGCGGGGCCGCGTCTCAAGAGACCCAGTACTTC.

This clonotype was counted a few times. This chain uses TRBV6-1 with TRBJ2-7, with a possible D match to TRBD1 (6 bases). V was trimmed by 6 bases and J by 3 bases, leaving 15 bases between them. The CDR3 length is 14 residues. Germline-derived CDR1 and CDR2 are MNHNS and SASEGT. In nucleotides, the CDR3 is TGTGCCAGCAGCTTCCCGGGACATTACTACGAGCAGTACTTC. Protein product: CASSFPGHYYEQYF.